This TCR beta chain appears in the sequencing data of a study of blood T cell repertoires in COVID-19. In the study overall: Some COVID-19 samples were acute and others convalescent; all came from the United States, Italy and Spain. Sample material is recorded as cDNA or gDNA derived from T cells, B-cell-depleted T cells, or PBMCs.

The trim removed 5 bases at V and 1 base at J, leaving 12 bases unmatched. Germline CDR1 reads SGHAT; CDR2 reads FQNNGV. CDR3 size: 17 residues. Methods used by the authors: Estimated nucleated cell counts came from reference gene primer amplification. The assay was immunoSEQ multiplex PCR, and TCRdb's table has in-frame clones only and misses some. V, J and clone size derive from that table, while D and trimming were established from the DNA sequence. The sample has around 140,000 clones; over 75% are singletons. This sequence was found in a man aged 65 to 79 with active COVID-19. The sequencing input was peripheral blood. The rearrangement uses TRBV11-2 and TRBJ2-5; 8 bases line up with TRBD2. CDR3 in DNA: TGTGCCAGCAGCCCCGCGTCTTGGCGGGAGGCCCAAGAGACCCAGTACTTC. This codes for CASSPASWREAQETQYF.